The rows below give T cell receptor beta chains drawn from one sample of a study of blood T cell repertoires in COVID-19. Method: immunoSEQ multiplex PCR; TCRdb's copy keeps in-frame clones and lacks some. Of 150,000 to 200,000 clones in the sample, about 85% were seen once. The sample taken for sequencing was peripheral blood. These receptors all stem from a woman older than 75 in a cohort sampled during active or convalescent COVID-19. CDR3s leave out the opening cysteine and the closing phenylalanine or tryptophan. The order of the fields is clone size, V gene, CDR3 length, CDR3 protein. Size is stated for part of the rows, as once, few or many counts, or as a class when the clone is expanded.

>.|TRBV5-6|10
ASSSNNQPQH
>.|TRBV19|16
ASSIPAGQGASGNTIY
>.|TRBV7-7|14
ASSRMSGRAAGELF
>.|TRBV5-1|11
ASSLGSGDTQY
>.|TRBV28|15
ASSRLRTGGDNSPLH
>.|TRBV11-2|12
ASSSLRSGVGYT
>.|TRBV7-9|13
ASSPLAGGGETQY
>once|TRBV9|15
ASSARGASSGANVLT
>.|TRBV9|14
ASSVAAGGLYNEQF
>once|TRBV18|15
ASSPSTGDPSGNTIY
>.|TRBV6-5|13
ASSHPGQGSTGAF
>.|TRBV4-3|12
ASSPGQANYGYT
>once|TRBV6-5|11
ASSQVNENTIY
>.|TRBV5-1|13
ASSATSGTSYEQY
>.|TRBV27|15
ASSFSRTSGPGHEQF
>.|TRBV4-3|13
ASSHGLAASYEQY
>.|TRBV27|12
ASSLFQAGLGYT
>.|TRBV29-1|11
SAEDGSVNEQF
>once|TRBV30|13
AWRLSRGGNSPLH
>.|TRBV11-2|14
ASSPTSAGPANIQY
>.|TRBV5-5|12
ASSLAGGAYEQY
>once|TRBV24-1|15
ATRENRKPSSTDTQY
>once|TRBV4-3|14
ASSQDLGGGSGPLH
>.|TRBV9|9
ASRQGEPQH
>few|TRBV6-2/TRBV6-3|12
ASSYYRVTDTQY
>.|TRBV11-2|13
ASSTLTGVNTEAF